This passage covers 25 T cell receptor beta chains from one sample sequenced in a study of shared clonotypes between healthy human individuals. Produced via immunoSEQ multiplex PCR; TCRdb's table is partial and in-frame only. The table includes about 1.5 million clones, approximately 96% detected once. Material: naive CD4+ T cells sorted from blood. As for subset: CD45RA+ positively selected. These receptors were collected from a man aged 30 to 39 in good health.

The rearrangement joins TRBV9 to TRBJ2-3; TRBD2 agrees at 12 bases. Trimming removed 4 bases from V and 3 bases from J; junction bases left unmatched: 6. The CDR3 sequence is 16 residues long. The germline CDR1 and CDR2 sequences are SGDLS and YYNGEE. CDR3: CASSPWTSGNTDTQYF. DNA of the CDR3: TGTGCCAGCAGCCCCTGGACTAGCGGGAATACAGATACGCAGTATTTT. Looking up the rest from reference TRBV9 and TRBJ2-3 gives the full variable domain: DSGVTQTPKHLITATGQRVTLRCSPRSGDLSVYWYQQSLDQGLQFLIQYYNGEERAKGNILERFSAQQFPDLHSELNLSSLELGDSALYFCASSPWTSGNTDTQYFGPGTRLTVL.

As DNA, the CDR3 is TGCGCCAGCAGCCAAGATTTGGTGGGGGGGAAAAACACTGAAGCTTTCTTT. Its translation is CASSQDLVGGKNTEAFF. The chain is built from TRBV4-3 and TRBJ1-1, with D perhaps matching TRBD1 (5 bases). Germline V gives CDR1 LGHNA, CDR2 YSLEER. The V and J ends lost 0 bases and 2 bases respectively, with 16 bases between them. The CDR3 spans 17 residues.

This chain uses TRBV5-1 with TRBJ1-2, with TRBD1 matching 9 bases. Germline CDR1 and CDR2: SGHRS and YFSETQ. V lost 1 base and J lost 8; bases outside the gene matches: 15. CDR3 length: 17 residues. CDR3 loop: CASSLYLSTQGAPGYTF. Here the CDR3 DNA reads TGCGCCAGCAGCTTGTATCTAAGCACACAGGGGGCGCCCGGCTACACCTTC.

This sequence joins TRBV5-1 and TRBJ1-1, with TRBD1 identical over 8 bases. CDR3 length: 14 residues. The V and J ends lost 4 bases and 3 bases, in that order; junction bases with no gene match: 5. Germline-derived CDR1 and CDR2 are SGHRS and YFSETQ. Here the CDR3 reads CASSPQGADTEAFF. The CDR3, as DNA: TGCGCCAGCAGCCCGCAGGGGGCGGACACTGAAGCTTTCTTT.

This clone was seen a handful of times. The CDR3 nucleotides read TGTGCCAGCAGTGAATTCGGGGCAGAGCAGTACTTC. Translated: CASSEFGAEQYF. The chain links TRBV6-1 to TRBJ2-7; TRBD1 or TRBD2 may be the D gene (5 bases each). This CDR3 region has 12 residues. From germline, CDR1 is MNHNS and CDR2 SASEGT. The V gene lost 2 bases and the J gene lost 7 bases, with 9 bases spanning the gap.

The chain employs TRBV14 and TRBJ2-7; no clear D. V was trimmed by 4 bases and J by 3 bases, leaving 7 bases between them. The germline V gene has CDR1 SGHDN and CDR2 FVKESK. The CDR3 runs to 12 residues. This CDR3 is CASSRLIYEQYF. The CDR3, as DNA: TGTGCCAGCAGCCGCTTGATCTACGAGCAGTACTTC.

On this clone itself: Other DNA variants within this sample encode the same CDR3. The J gene is TRBJ2-2, the V gene TRBV5-1, with unresolved D. The V gene lost 2 bases and the J gene lost 5 bases, with 10 bases spanning the gap. CDR1 and CDR2 from the germline V gene are SGHRS and YFSETQ. This CDR3 is 14 amino acids long. CDR3 nucleotide sequence: TGCGCCAGCAGCTTAGGCAAATCAACCGGGGAGCTGTTTTTT. Its protein is CASSLGKSTGELFF.

The J gene is TRBJ1-5, the V gene TRBV6-5; D not certain. The CDR3 covers 14 residues. CDR1 and CDR2 from the germline V gene are MNHEY and SVGAGI. Trimming removed 4 bases at V and 1 base at J, with 8 bases between. CDR3 DNA sequence: TGTGCCAGCAGTTCACAGCCGAGCAATCAGCCCCAGCATTTT. It encodes CASSSQPSNQPQHF.

In its sample, this clone was seen once. The rearrangement links TRBV5-1 to TRBJ2-1, with 8 bases fitting TRBD2. Per the germline V gene, CDR1 is SGHRS and CDR2 is YFSETQ. V gave up 6 bases and J gave up 8 bases; unmatched junction bases: 10. The CDR3 runs to 14 residues. This CDR3 reads CASTGGPGGDEQFF. CDR3 nucleotides: TGCGCCAGCACGGGCGGGCCGGGAGGGGATGAGCAGTTCTTC.

This chain joins TRBV7-8 and TRBJ2-5; TRBD2 aligns across 9 bases. The CDR3 has 16 amino acids. In germline, CDR1 is SGHVS, CDR2 FQNEAQ. The trim removed 5 bases at V and 4 bases at J, leaving 11 bases unmatched. The CDR3 sequence is CASSQILAGRGETQYF. The CDR3 nucleotides read TGTGCCAGCAGCCAAATTCTAGCGGGGAGGGGAGAGACCCAGTACTTC.

This sequence joins TRBV5-4 and TRBJ2-7, with TRBD2 as a possible D gene (5 bases). The V end was cut by 2 bases, the J end by 4 bases, with 16 bases between. The length of the CDR3 is 15 residues. Germline-derived CDR1 and CDR2 are SGHNT and YYREEE (reference sequence). The CDR3 DNA reads TGTGCCAGCAGCTTAGGAGGAGGTGAGATTTACGAGCAGTACTTC. The encoded protein is CASSLGGGEIYEQYF.

The rearrangement links TRBV6-1 to TRBJ2-7, with 10 bases matching TRBD2. The germline V gene encodes CDR1 MNHNS and CDR2 SASEGT. Trimming took 7 bases from V and 6 from J; bases not matched to a gene: 9. The CDR3 consists of 14 residues. The CDR3 nucleotides read TGTGCCAGCACCCCTGGGGTAGCGGGGGGCGAGCAGTACTTC. It translates to CASTPGVAGGEQYF.

Of note for this clone: Other DNA sequences within the sample encode an identical CDR3. The rearrangement uses TRBV5-4 and TRBJ2-7, with D possibly TRBD1 on 6 matching bases. V shed 3 bases and J shed 0 bases, with 7 bases lying between them. The CDR3 length is 13 residues. In germline, CDR1 is SGHNT, CDR2 YYREEE (reference sequence). The CDR3 coding sequence is TGTGCCAGCAGCTCCAGGGGCTCCTACGAGCAGTACTTC. Translation: CASSSRGSYEQYF. Drawing the rest from reference TRBV5-4 and TRBJ2-7, the complete variable domain is ETGVTQSPTHLIKTRGQQVTLRCSSQSGHNTVSWYQQALGQGPQFIFQYYREEENGRGNFPPRFSGLQFPNYSSELNVNALELDDSALYLCASSSRGSYEQYFGPGTRLTVT.

A word on this clone: This sample includes further DNA sequences coding for the same CDR3. The chain employs TRBV20-1 and TRBJ2-3; D call uncertain. The CDR3 loop spans 11 amino acids. Germline-derived CDR1 and CDR2 are DFQATT and SNEGSKA (reference sequence). Trimming cost V 7 bases and J 6 bases, with 11 bases left between them. CDR3 DNA sequence: TGCAGTGTCCTGGCCGGGGATACGCAGTATTTT. It codes for CSVLAGDTQYF.

The chain joins TRBV5-1 to TRBJ1-2; the D gene is possibly TRBD1 (5 bases). There are 14 residues in the CDR3. Germline V gene sequence: CDR1 SGHRS, CDR2 YFSETQ. The V end was cut by 7 bases, the J end by 0 bases, with 13 bases between. The CDR3 spells CASRAGKANYGYTF. DNA of the CDR3: TGCGCCAGCCGGGCAGGGAAAGCTAACTATGGCTACACCTTC.

The J gene is TRBJ2-5, the V gene TRBV6-1, with unresolved D. V was pared by 4 bases and J by 4 bases, with 13 bases between. The CDR3 totals 14 residues. The germline V gene has CDR1 MNHNS and CDR2 SASEGT. The CDR3 DNA reads TGTGCCAGCAGTGTCCTACACGGGCGAGAGACCCAGTACTTC. It specifies CASSVLHGRETQYF.

This clone was counted once. The V and J genes are TRBV6-4 and TRBJ2-2; D is undetermined. The CDR3 sequence is 15 residues long. The V gene lost 6 bases and the J gene lost 2 bases, with 13 bases spanning the gap. CDR1 is MRHNA, CDR2 SNTAGT, per germline. The CDR3 DNA follows: TGTGCCAGCAGCCCCGATCGGGTTAACACCGGGGAGCTGTTTTTT. This gives the protein CASSPDRVNTGELFF.

The V call is TRBV5-4, the J call TRBJ2-3, with 7 bases lining up with TRBD2. From germline, CDR1 is SGHNT and CDR2 YYREEE (reference sequence). The trim removed 0 bases at V and 3 bases at J, leaving 4 bases unmatched. This CDR3 is built from 15 residues. In nucleotides, the CDR3 is TGTGCCAGCAGCTTGGTGGCGGGAGTTACAGATACGCAGTATTTT. Amino acids: CASSLVAGVTDTQYF.

This clone was recorded only once. The identical CDR3 is also encoded by other nucleotide sequences in the sample. The chain combines TRBV5-1 with TRBJ2-3; TRBD2 matches at 15 bases. Germline-derived CDR1 and CDR2 are SGHRS and YFSETQ. The CDR3 contains 17 residues. V lost 0 bases and J lost 4; bases outside the gene matches: 3. As DNA, the CDR3 is TGCGCCAGCAGCTTGGTTGGACTAGCGGGAGGGCCAGATACGCAGTATTTT. Its translation: CASSLVGLAGGPDTQYF.

The J gene is TRBJ2-7, the V gene TRBV5-4; TRBD1 agrees at 10 bases. CDR3 length equals 15 residues. Germline loops: CDR1 SGHNT, CDR2 YYREEE (reference sequence). The junction had 8 bases not matched to a gene; V was cut back by 3 bases and J by 5 bases. CDR3 loop: CASSWTLGQGNEQYF. The CDR3 DNA reads as TGTGCCAGCAGCTGGACTTTGGGACAGGGGAACGAGCAGTACTTC.

The gene calls are TRBV10-3 and TRBJ1-2; TRBD1 is a possible D gene (6 bases). Germline CDR1 reads ENHRY; CDR2 reads SYGVKD. With 10 bases removed from V and 3 bases from J, the gap between germline ends came to 30 bases. This CDR3 is built from 18 residues. The CDR3 DNA follows: TGTGCCACCTCCCTGCCTCCGTTTCCCGGGACAACGGACTATGGCTACACCTTC. Translating it yields CATSLPPFPGTTDYGYTF.

This chain joins TRBV19 and TRBJ2-5; D gene unclear. Trimming removed 5 bases from V and 4 bases from J, with 5 bases in between. The CDR3 is 11 amino acids. Germline CDR1 reads LNHDA; CDR2 reads SQIVND (reference sequence). The CDR3 is CASSSAETQYF. The CDR3 DNA reads TGTGCCAGTAGTTCTGCAGAGACCCAGTACTTC.

In its sample, this clone was seen once. The V and J genes are TRBV2 and TRBJ1-3, with unresolved D. Trimming pared 6 bases from V and 1 base from J, leaving 10 bases between. The length of the CDR3 is 14 residues. Germline V lookup: CDR1 SNHLY, CDR2 FYNNEI. The CDR3 region has the DNA TGTGCCAGCAGGGCCTCAGAGTCTGGAAACACCATATATTTT. It codes for CASRASESGNTIYF.

This chain uses TRBV19 with TRBJ2-2; D is uncertain. V shed 6 bases and J shed 0 bases, with 14 bases lying between them. Germline V gene sequence: CDR1 LNHDA, CDR2 SQIVND (reference sequence). The CDR3 length is 16 residues. CDR3 region: CASRVRRAANTGELFF. CDR3 DNA sequence: TGTGCCAGTAGGGTCCGCAGAGCCGCGAACACCGGGGAGCTGTTTTTT.

The rearrangement uses TRBV27 and TRBJ2-7, with 11 bases matching TRBD2. The CDR3 runs to 14 residues. From germline, CDR1 is MNHEY and CDR2 SMNVEV (reference sequence). V lost 4 bases to trimming and J lost 7 bases; unmatched junction nucleotides: 6. The chain's CDR3 is CASSWLAGGSEQYF. CDR3 coding DNA: TGTGCCAGCAGTTGGCTAGCGGGAGGCTCAGAGCAGTACTTC.